The 23 T cell receptor beta chains below were found in one sample sequenced in a study of blood T cell repertoires in COVID-19. The method was immunoSEQ multiplex PCR; TCRdb's version includes in-frame clones alone and lacks a portion of them. The data contain about 250,000 clones, 70% to 90% of them singletons. Sequenced input: peripheral blood. Receptor source: a woman in her twenties or thirties with acute or convalescent COVID-19.

J is TRBJ2-3 and V is TRBV19; perhaps TRBD1 as D (6 bases). Germline CDR1 and CDR2: LNHDA and SQIVND (reference sequence). This CDR3 is 13 amino acids long. With 9 bases removed from V and 0 bases from J, the gap between germline ends came to 10 bases. The CDR3 reads CARRTASTDTQYF. CDR3 sequence (DNA): TGTGCCAGGCGGACAGCTAGCACAGATACGCAGTATTTT.

The chain is built from TRBV6-5 and TRBJ1-1; weak D call: TRBD1 (6 bases). This CDR3 is built from 14 residues. Germline-derived CDR1 and CDR2 are MNHEY and SVGAGI. Trimming took off 7 bases at V and 2 bases at J, with 14 bases between the two ends. The chain's CDR3 is CASNQGDKNTEAFF. CDR3 nucleotide sequence: TGTGCCAGCAATCAAGGGGACAAAAACACTGAAGCTTTCTTT.

In its sample, this clone was seen once. At the DNA level, this CDR3 is encoded by other sequences in the same sample as well. The chain links TRBV12-3 or TRBV12-4 to TRBJ2-1, with 7 bases lining up with TRBD1. The CDR3 has 13 amino acids. V lost 6 bases and J lost 6; bases outside the gene matches: 5. Here the CDR3 reads CASSPGGLNEQFF. In DNA, the CDR3 is TGTGCCAGCAGCCCAGGGGGTCTCAATGAGCAGTTCTTC.

This clone was found a few times. V and J are TRBV7-8 and TRBJ2-1, with 8 bases lining up with TRBD2. The ends lost 4 bases at V and 0 bases at J; junction bases unmatched: 5. The CDR3 extends over 16 amino acids. CDR1 is SGHVS and CDR2 is FQNEAQ in the germline V gene. The CDR3 sequence is CASSSLAGYSYNEQFF. Written as DNA, the CDR3 is TGTGCCAGCAGCTCTCTAGCGGGTTACTCCTACAATGAGCAGTTCTTC.

The chain uses TRBV6-1 and TRBJ1-2, with D perhaps TRBD1 (6 bases). CDR1 is MNHNS and CDR2 is SASEGT in the germline V gene. V was pared by 3 bases and J by 7 bases, with 12 bases between. CDR3 length: 13 amino acids. The CDR3 loop reads CASSDRGFLGYTF. The CDR3 nucleotides read TGTGCCAGCAGTGATAGGGGGTTTCTTGGCTACACCTTC.

This chain connects TRBV15 to TRBJ2-1; 7 bases map to TRBD2. Trimming at V came to 4 bases and at J to 4 bases, leaving 7 bases not matched to a gene. Germline V gene lookup returns CDR1 LNHNV and CDR2 YYDKDF (reference sequence). The CDR3 spans 15 residues. CDR3 in amino acids: CATSTPAGLYNEQFF. CDR3 DNA sequence: TGTGCCACCAGCACCCCAGCGGGACTATACAATGAGCAGTTCTTC.

This clone has more than one count but fewer than ten. The rearrangement joins TRBV15 to TRBJ2-7, with 7 bases aligning to TRBD2. V lost 5 bases and J lost 0; bases outside the gene matches: 7. Germline V lookup: CDR1 LNHNV, CDR2 YYDKDF (reference sequence). The CDR3 covers 15 residues. CDR3 residues: CATSEAGEPSYEQYF. As DNA, the CDR3 is TGTGCCACCAGCGAGGCGGGGGAGCCCTCCTACGAGCAGTACTTC.

The rearrangement links TRBV18 to TRBJ2-1; D is perhaps TRBD2 (6 bases). Germline V gene sequence: CDR1 KGHSH, CDR2 LQKENI. This CDR3 contains 14 residues. Trimming pared 3 bases from V and 4 bases from J, leaving 10 bases between. In DNA form, the CDR3 reads TGTGCCAGCTCACCGCGGGGTTTTTACAATGAGCAGTTCTTC. Its protein is CASSPRGFYNEQFF.

This sequence joins TRBV5-8 and TRBJ1-1; no reliable D call. CDR3 length: 15 residues. Germline values: CDR1 SGHTS, CDR2 YDEGEE. V lost 1 base, J lost 7 bases, and 17 bases lay in between. Here the CDR3 DNA reads TGTGCCAGCAGCTTGATTGTGGGCAGGCAGTTTGAAGCTTTCTTT. The encoded protein is CASSLIVGRQFEAFF.

The chain carries TRBV19 and TRBJ2-7, with unresolved D. This CDR3 has 15 amino acids. Germline V gene data show CDR1 as LNHDA and CDR2 as SQIVND (reference sequence). V lost 0 bases and J lost 0, with 9 bases in between. The CDR3 spells CASSIDVSGSYEQYF. The CDR3 region has the DNA TGTGCCAGTAGTATAGATGTCTCGGGCTCCTACGAGCAGTACTTC.

The rearrangement joins TRBV7-6 to TRBJ2-2; TRBD1 matches at 12 bases. Germline CDR1 is SGHVS and CDR2 is FNYEAQ. This CDR3 is built from 18 residues. Trimming removed 4 bases from V and 2 bases from J; junction bases left unmatched: 8. Here the CDR3 DNA reads TGTGCCAGCAGCTACACCGGGACAGGGGGCGCAAACACCGGGGAGCTGTTTTTT. It specifies CASSYTGTGGANTGELFF.

The rearrangement links TRBV19 to TRBJ1-5; unclear D gene. Trimming shortened V by 5 bases and J by 4 bases, and 12 bases separated the two germline ends. Germline CDR1 LNHDA, CDR2 SQIVND (reference sequence). The CDR3 has 14 amino acids. DNA of the CDR3: TGTGCCAGTAGTCCTCAGACGGGAAATCAGCCCCAGCATTTT. This encodes CASSPQTGNQPQHF.

A few counts support this clone. V usage is TRBV19 and J usage is TRBJ2-7; 9 positions match TRBD2. Germline values: CDR1 LNHDA, CDR2 SQIVND (reference sequence). Germline trimming cut 3 bases from V and 6 bases from J; bases unmatched to any gene: 6. This CDR3 is 14 amino acids long. The CDR3 loop is CASSMIAGAGEQYF. CDR3 in DNA: TGTGCCAGTAGTATGATAGCGGGAGCTGGCGAGCAGTACTTC. The full variable domain, in which reference TRBV19 and TRBJ2-7 provide the parts outside the CDR3, is DGGITQSPKYLFRKEGQNVTLSCEQNLNHDAMYWYRQDPGQGLRLIYYSQIVNDFQKGDIAEGYSVSREKKESFPLTVTSAQKNPTAFYLCASSMIAGAGEQYFGPGTRLTVT.

V gene TRBV4-2 combines with J gene TRBJ2-5; weak D call: TRBD2 (6 bases). V shed 1 base and J shed 5 bases, with 17 bases lying between them. The CDR3 is 16 amino acids. From germline, CDR1 is LGHNA and CDR2 YNFKEQ. Here the CDR3 reads CASSQGGLRGKETQYF. DNA for the CDR3: TGTGCCAGCAGCCAAGGGGGCCTCCGCGGGAAGGAGACCCAGTACTTC.

This clone was observed once. CDR3 coding DNA: TGTGCCAGCAAAACACAGGGCGCCGGGGAGCTGTTTTTT. Protein product: CASKTQGAGELFF. The rearrangement links TRBV6-6 to TRBJ2-2, with D possibly TRBD1 on 6 matching bases. Trimming pared 7 bases from V and 6 bases from J, leaving 12 bases between. Germline CDR1 MNHNY, CDR2 SVGAGI (reference sequence). The length of the CDR3 is 13 residues.

The chain recombines TRBV5-1 with TRBJ2-7; 8 bases map to TRBD1. The CDR3 consists of 16 residues. With V trimmed by 0 bases and J by 6 bases, 11 bases remained unmatched. Germline-derived CDR1 and CDR2 are SGHRS and YFSETQ. The CDR3 bases are TGCGCCAGCAGCTTGGCCTTGAGACAGGGGTTCTCCGAGCAGTACTTC. Translation: CASSLALRQGFSEQYF.

V usage is TRBV11-3 and J usage is TRBJ2-1; 7 nucleotides align to TRBD2. This CDR3 is built from 16 residues. The V and J ends lost 0 bases and 0 bases, in that order; junction bases with no gene match: 2. Germline assignment: CDR1 SGHNT and CDR2 YENEEA. CDR3 amino acids: CASSLEGDYSYNEQFF. CDR3 in DNA: TGTGCCAGCAGCTTAGAAGGGGACTACTCCTACAATGAGCAGTTCTTC.

The rearrangement links TRBV4-1 to TRBJ2-7, with D possibly being TRBD1 (6 bases). V dropped 1 base and J dropped 2 bases, with 12 bases sitting between them. This CDR3 has 15 residues. Germline CDR1 is MGHRA and CDR2 is YSYEKL. The CDR3 nucleotides are TGCGCCAGCAGCCAAGTTTTTCAGGGGCCCTACGAGCAGTACTTC. Amino acids: CASSQVFQGPYEQYF.

The rearrangement links TRBV5-1 to TRBJ2-5; tentatively, D is TRBD1 (6 bases). Trimming removed 0 bases from V and 5 bases from J, with 23 bases in between. The CDR3 is 18 amino acids. CDR1 and CDR2 (germline): SGHRS, YFSETQ. CDR3 sequence reads: CASSLVARARGGGETQYF. The DNA of the CDR3 is TGCGCCAGCAGCTTGGTCGCCAGGGCCAGGGGTGGCGGGGAGACCCAGTACTTC.

This clone was detected only once. The gene calls are TRBV3-1 (or the pseudogene TRBV3-2) and TRBJ2-1, with 12 bases identical to TRBD2. The V segment lost 5 bases and the J segment 0 bases; nucleotides outside the gene matches: 8. This CDR3 is built from 18 residues. Germline V CDR1 and CDR2: LGHDT, YNNKEL (reference sequence). The CDR3 region has the DNA TGTGCCAGCAGCTCAGGGACTAGCGGGTCTAGCTCCTACAATGAGCAGTTCTTC. As protein: CASSSGTSGSSSYNEQFF.

This rearrangement joins TRBV4-1 to TRBJ2-7, with TRBD1 matching 8 bases. From germline, CDR1 is MGHRA and CDR2 YSYEKL. V was clipped by 1 base and J by 5 bases; unmatched bases: 13. CDR3 length: 17 amino acids. CDR3 region: CASSQGKRTGSLDEQYF. CDR3 DNA: TGCGCCAGCAGCCAAGGGAAACGGACAGGGTCTTTGGACGAGCAGTACTTC.

The chain joins TRBV4-1 to TRBJ1-4; 8 nucleotides align to TRBD1. The germline gives CDR1 MGHRA, CDR2 YSYEKL. The CDR3 extends over 15 amino acids. The ends lost 0 bases at V and 4 bases at J; junction bases unmatched: 1. For the CDR3, the DNA is TGCGCCAGCAGCCAAGAGGGGACAGGTAATGAAAAACTGTTTTTT. Translated, it gives CASSQEGTGNEKLFF.

The genes are TRBV24-1 and TRBJ2-1; 14 bases map to TRBD2. After removal of 4 bases from V and 8 bases from J, the junction contained 3 bases not matched to a gene. The CDR3 sequence is 15 residues long. CDR1 is KGHDR and CDR2 is SFDVKD in the germline V gene. The CDR3 DNA reads TGTGCCACCAGTGAAAGGACTAGCGGGAGGTATGAGCAGTTCTTC. It is translated as CATSERTSGRYEQFF.